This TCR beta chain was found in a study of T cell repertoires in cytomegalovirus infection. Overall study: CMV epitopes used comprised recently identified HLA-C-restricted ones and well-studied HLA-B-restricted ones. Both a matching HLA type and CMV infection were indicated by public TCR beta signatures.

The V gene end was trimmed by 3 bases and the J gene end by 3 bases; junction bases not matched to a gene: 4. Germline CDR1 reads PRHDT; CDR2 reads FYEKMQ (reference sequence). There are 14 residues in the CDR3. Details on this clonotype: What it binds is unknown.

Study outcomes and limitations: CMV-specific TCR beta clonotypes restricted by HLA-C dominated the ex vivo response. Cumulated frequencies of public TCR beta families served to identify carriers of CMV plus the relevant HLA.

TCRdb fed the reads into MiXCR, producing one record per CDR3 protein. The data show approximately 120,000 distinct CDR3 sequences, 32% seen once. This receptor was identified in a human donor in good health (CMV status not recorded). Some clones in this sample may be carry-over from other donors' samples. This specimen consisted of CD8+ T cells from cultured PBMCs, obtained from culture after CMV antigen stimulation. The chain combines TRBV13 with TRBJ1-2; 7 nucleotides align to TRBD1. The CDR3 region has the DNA TGTGCCAGCAGCTTCACCCAGGGGGACTATGGCTACACCTTC. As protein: CASSFTQGDYGYTF. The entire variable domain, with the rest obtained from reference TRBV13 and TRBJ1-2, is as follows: AAGVIQSPRHLIKEKRETATLKCYPIPRHDTVYWYQQGPGQDPQFLISFYEKMQSDKGSIPDRFSAQQFSDYHSELNMSSLELGDSALYFCASSFTQGDYGYTFGSGTRLTVV.